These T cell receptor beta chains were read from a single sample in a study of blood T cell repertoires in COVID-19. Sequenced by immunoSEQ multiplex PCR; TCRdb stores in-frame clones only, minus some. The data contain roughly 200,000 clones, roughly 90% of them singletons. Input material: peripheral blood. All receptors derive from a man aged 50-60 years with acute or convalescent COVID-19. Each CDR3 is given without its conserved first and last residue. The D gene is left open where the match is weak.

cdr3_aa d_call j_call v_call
ASVADPNEKLF - TRBJ1-4 TRBV11-2
ASSIGQGNTEAF - TRBJ1-1 TRBV19
AISPGQSYNEQF TRBD1 TRBJ2-1 TRBV10-3
ASSHGTPPLYSNQPQH - TRBJ1-5 TRBV4-1
ASSPIAGSYNEQF TRBD2 TRBJ2-1 TRBV6-4
SAEGDSPYGELF - TRBJ2-2 TRBV29-1
ASSEMAGTMKTQY - TRBJ2-5 TRBV6-1
ASSQGQGAYNEQF TRBD1 TRBJ2-1 TRBV4-3
ASSKTDSNQPQH - TRBJ1-5 TRBV7-8
ASAPGQGFYEQY TRBD1 TRBJ2-7 TRBV19
ASSQGVGGRSFYNEQF - TRBJ2-1 TRBV4-2
ASSTGTSGAMNTQY TRBD2 TRBJ2-3 TRBV5-4
ASSATGANTGELF - TRBJ2-2 TRBV6-4
ASSPGQGREAF TRBD1 TRBJ1-1 TRBV19
ASSPPWTASYEQY - TRBJ2-7 TRBV6-5
ASSLRQYNEQF - TRBJ2-1 TRBV5-1
ASSILPGQGDYGYT TRBD1 TRBJ1-2 TRBV19
ASSRGGFFNGYT - TRBJ1-2 TRBV27
ASSTRDSRTDTQY TRBD1 TRBJ2-3 TRBV5-1
ASSQDEGGSWPQH TRBD1 TRBJ1-5 TRBV4-1
ASSFGRGTNEKLF - TRBJ1-4 TRBV7-9
ASRRTADTDTQY - TRBJ2-3 TRBV6-5
ASSIDPGASGHTEQY TRBD2 TRBJ2-7 TRBV19
ASSPEQGAANEQF TRBD1 TRBJ2-1 TRBV18
ASSLEARYNEQF - TRBJ2-1 TRBV7-8
ASSTTSGDEAQY TRBD2 TRBJ2-5 TRBV9
ASSWTGGMNTEAF TRBD1 TRBJ1-1 TRBV27
ASEGQPATDTQY - TRBJ2-3 TRBV11-2
ASSDDTEKLF - TRBJ1-4 TRBV9
ASSATGGYGYT - TRBJ1-2 TRBV3-1/TRBV3-2
AIEEESYGYT - TRBJ1-2 TRBV10-3
VTRAGGTDTQY - TRBJ2-3 TRBV27
ATSDSAGGGTGELF TRBD2 TRBJ2-2 TRBV24-1
ASSYAGAGAELF - TRBJ1-4 TRBV6-2/TRBV6-3
ASSPGRSGANTGELF TRBD2 TRBJ2-2 TRBV18
ASRGLGGSDEKLF - TRBJ1-4 TRBV6-6
AISEQDGSYDEQY - TRBJ2-7 TRBV10-3
ASSSTGTANTGELF TRBD1 TRBJ2-2 TRBV27
ASSVSDRSYEQY - TRBJ2-7 TRBV9
ARGGQGKSNQPQH TRBD1 TRBJ1-5 TRBV6-8
ASSLLSSGNTIY - TRBJ1-3 TRBV28
ATSDPGQGTDTQY TRBD1 TRBJ2-3 TRBV24-1
ASSLATGLAEPQH - TRBJ1-5 TRBV7-2
ASSTTGLSYEQY - TRBJ2-7 TRBV28
AWGTSGRDTQY TRBD2 TRBJ2-3 TRBV30
ASRADRLVGGYT - TRBJ1-2 TRBV2
ASSAGREGQPQH - TRBJ1-5 TRBV9
ATSPGGTIEEKLF - TRBJ1-4 TRBV15
TSRTDQPQH - TRBJ1-5 TRBV1
ASSPTGTGI TRBD1 TRBJ1-4 TRBV5-8
ASSFGGLAGSRETQY TRBD2 TRBJ2-5 TRBV5-6
ASSQRQDRGRFYEQY TRBD1 TRBJ2-7 TRBV3-1/TRBV3-2
ASSLGLAGGTGELF TRBD2 TRBJ2-2 TRBV7-2
ASRRTGPNSPLH - TRBJ1-6 TRBV6-5
ASSSLLAGTDTQY TRBD2 TRBJ2-3 TRBV5-4